The entry below gives a single TCR beta chain sequence along with its context. These data belong to a study of blood T cells in healthy people across ages. V lost 0 bases and J 2 bases, leaving 10 bases between the germline ends. Germline V gene sequence: CDR1 SGHAT, CDR2 FQNNGV. The CDR3 sequence is 15 residues long. Together with a sample-barcoded 5' primer, a J-beta primer mix was included in a second PCR lasting about 7 to 11 cycles. TCRdb independently ran MiXCR on the 5' RACE reads; one entry per CDR3 protein. The sample contains over 1,500,000 distinct CDR3 sequences, 30% to 40% of which appear only once.

V usage is TRBV11-2 and J usage is TRBJ1-2, with D perhaps matching TRBD1 (6 bases). Sequenced: blood. The receptor was derived from a human donor in good health. The CDR3 spells CASSLEGANNYGYTF. DNA of the CDR3: TGTGCCAGCAGCTTAGAGGGGGCTAACAACTATGGCTACACCTTC. Full variable domain (missing parts from reference TRBV11-2 and TRBJ1-2): EAGVAQSPRYKIIEKRQSVAFWCNPISGHATLYWYQQILGQGPKLLIQFQNNGVVDDSQLPKDRFSAERLKGVDSTLKIQPAKLEDSAVYLCASSLEGANNYGYTFGSGTRLTVV.